Listed here are 14 T cell receptor beta chains from one sample, sequenced in a study of T cells expressing NK-cell markers. Following a re-call of the 5' RACE reads, TCRdb has one entry per CDR3 protein and lacks DNA. In total, the table holds under 500,000 distinct CDR3 sequences. Sequenced input: blood T cells: a sorted CD56 or NKG2C T cell subset, CD4+ or CD8+ T cells, or bulk PBMC T cells (not recorded which). Receptors were obtained from a woman between 18 and 70 years old in good health.

V gene TRBV5-4 combines with J gene TRBJ2-6; the D gene TCRdb calls, TRBD1, cannot be checked with no DNA. Germline-derived CDR1 and CDR2 are SGHNT and YYREEE (reference sequence). There are 18 residues in the CDR3. CDR3 loop: CASSMGGGLVSGANVLTF.

The J gene is TRBJ2-6, the V gene TRBV28; checking the TCRdb D call of TRBD2 is not possible without DNA. The CDR3 is 17 residues long. Germline V lookup: CDR1 MDHEN, CDR2 SYDVKM. The CDR3 sequence: CASRGRGGALGANVLTF. The entire variable domain, with the rest obtained from reference TRBV28 and TRBJ2-6, is as follows: DVKVTQSSRYLVKRTGEKVFLECVQDMDHENMFWYRQDPGLGLRLIYFSYDVKMKEKGDIPEGYSVSREKKERFSLILESASTNQTSMYLCASRGRGGALGANVLTFGAGSRLTVL.

The chain uses TRBV10-3 and TRBJ2-3. CDR3 length: 14 amino acids. Per the germline V gene, CDR1 is ENHRY and CDR2 is SYGVKD. CDR3 residues: CAISESTQGDTQYF.

This rearrangement joins TRBV27 to TRBJ2-5; TCRdb picks TRBD1, but there is no DNA to check that call. Germline CDR1 and CDR2: MNHEY and SMNVEV (reference sequence). The length of the CDR3 is 15 residues. CDR3 residues: CASSQQGSPQETQYF.

V and J are TRBV7-9 and TRBJ1-1; TCRdb gives TRBD1 as the D gene, but with no DNA this cannot be confirmed. This CDR3 is 14 amino acids long. CDR1 is SEHNR and CDR2 is FQNEAQ in the germline V gene (reference sequence). The CDR3 here is CASSLRADGTEAFF.

This rearrangement joins TRBV27 to TRBJ2-7; TCRdb lists TRBD1, though no DNA is available to test this call. The CDR3 contains 16 residues. Germline CDR1 MNHEY, CDR2 SMNVEV (reference sequence). This chain's CDR3 is CASSGSAGTASYEQYF.

This chain links TRBV5-6 with TRBJ2-5; the D call of TRBD2 rests on TCRdb alone, since no DNA is present to check it. This CDR3 comprises 15 residues. Germline CDR1 SGHDT, CDR2 YYEEEE. The CDR3 here is CASSREDRHQETQYF.

This chain connects TRBV5-1 to TRBJ1-6; the TCRdb call, TRBD1, lacks DNA for checking. CDR3 length: 14 residues. Germline V gene data show CDR1 as SGHRS and CDR2 as YFSETQ. Here the CDR3 reads CASSLGQVDSPLHF.

The chain uses TRBV19 and TRBJ1-5. The CDR3 length is 16 residues. The germline gives CDR1 LNHDA, CDR2 SQIVND (reference sequence). The CDR3 here is CASSSGYGYSNQPQHF.

J is TRBJ1-5 and V is TRBV9; the D call from TCRdb, TRBD1, cannot be confirmed without DNA. Per the germline V gene, CDR1 is SGDLS and CDR2 is YYNGEE. CDR3 length: 20 residues. The CDR3 is CASSGSPRTGRMDSNQPQHF.

The V call is TRBV15, the J call TRBJ2-1. Per the germline V gene, CDR1 is LNHNV and CDR2 is YYDKDF (reference sequence). This CDR3 region has 14 residues. The CDR3 reads CATSSTWGNNEQFF.

The rearrangement links TRBV29-1 to TRBJ1-3; TCRdb lists TRBD1, though no DNA is available to test this call. This CDR3 comprises 13 residues. The V gene's germline CDR1 is SQVTM and CDR2 ANQGSEA. The CDR3 protein is CSFQGAHGNTIYF.

The chain joins TRBV12-3 or TRBV12-4 to TRBJ1-6. This CDR3 is built from 16 residues. CDR3 protein: CASTQRGGLGNSPLHF.

The V call is TRBV15, the J call TRBJ1-6; TCRdb designates TRBD1, a call that cannot be tested without DNA. CDR1 LNHNV and CDR2 YYDKDF come from the germline V gene (reference sequence). The CDR3 extends over 16 amino acids. The CDR3 loop reads CATSRGTPGRNSPLHF. Full variable domain (outside the CDR3, taken from reference TRBV15 and TRBJ1-6): DAMVIQNPRYQVTQFGKPVTLSCSQTLNHNVMYWYQQKSSQAPKLLFHYYDKDFNNEADTPDNFQSRRPNTSFCFLDIRSPGLGDTAMYLCATSRGTPGRNSPLHFGNGTRLTVT.